Here is one TCR beta chain with its context. The T cells that were sequenced for TCR beta were CD8+ and CD4+ cells from blood. This CDR3 spans 17 amino acids. V lost 1 base to trimming and J lost 4 bases, with 19 bases between them. Germline V gene lookup returns CDR1 SGHVS and CDR2 FQNEAQ. The sample belongs to a study of CD8 T cells in Susac syndrome. Random hexamers served to reverse transcribe roughly 0.5 to 1 ug RNA. Across 54 Vbeta and 13 Jbeta, TCR beta CDR3 was amplified with immunoSEQ multiplex PCR. MiXCR, run by TCRdb on the immunoSEQ multiplex PCR reads, gives a single entry per CDR3 protein. The profile covers roughly 150,000 distinct CDR3 sequences, with roughly 95% appearing a single time and 0.09% to 0.1% taken by the ten largest.

The chain is built from TRBV7-8 and TRBJ2-5; D could derive from TRBD1 or TRBD2 (5 bases each). The receptor was derived from a human donor with multiple sclerosis. Material for sequencing was CD4+ T cells from PBMCs. The DNA of the CDR3 is TGTGCCAGCAGCTTAGGGGACCCCCGGAGGCGGTCAGAGACCCAGTACTTC. Protein sequence: CASSLGDPRRRSETQYF.